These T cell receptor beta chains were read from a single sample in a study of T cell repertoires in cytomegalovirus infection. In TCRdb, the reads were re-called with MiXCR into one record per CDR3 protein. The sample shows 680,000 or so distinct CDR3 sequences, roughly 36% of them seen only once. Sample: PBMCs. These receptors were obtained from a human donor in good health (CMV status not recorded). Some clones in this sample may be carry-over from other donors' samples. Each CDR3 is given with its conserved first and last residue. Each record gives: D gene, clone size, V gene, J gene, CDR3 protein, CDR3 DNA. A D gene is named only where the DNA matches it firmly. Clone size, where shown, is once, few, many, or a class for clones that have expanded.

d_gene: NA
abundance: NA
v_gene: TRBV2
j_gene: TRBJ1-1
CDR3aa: CASSDAGGHKGTEAFF
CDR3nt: TGTGCCAGCAGTGACGCGGGGGGACACAAGGGGACTGAAGCTTTCTTT

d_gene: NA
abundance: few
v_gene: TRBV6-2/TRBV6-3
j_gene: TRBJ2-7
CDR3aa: CASSYRGGYEQYF
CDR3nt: TGTGCCAGCAGTTACAGGGGGGGTTACGAGCAGTACTTC

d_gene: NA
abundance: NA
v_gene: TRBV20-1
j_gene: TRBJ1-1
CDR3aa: CSAREGSGTEAFF
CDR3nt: TGCAGTGCTAGAGAAGGGTCGGGGACTGAAGCTTTCTTT

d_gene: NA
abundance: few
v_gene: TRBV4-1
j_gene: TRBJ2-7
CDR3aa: CASSQEGWDEQYF
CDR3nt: TGTGCCAGCAGCCAAGAAGGGTGGGACGAGCAGTACTTC

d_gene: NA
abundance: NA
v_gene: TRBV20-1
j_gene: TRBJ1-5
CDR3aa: CSARDEGSGSQPQHF
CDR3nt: TGCAGTGCTAGAGATGAAGGGTCGGGGAGTCAGCCCCAGCATTTT

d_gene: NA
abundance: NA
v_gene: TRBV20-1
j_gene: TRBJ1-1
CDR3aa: CSATGSVRANTEAFF
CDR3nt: TGCAGTGCCACAGGTTCCGTCAGGGCGAACACTGAAGCTTTCTTT

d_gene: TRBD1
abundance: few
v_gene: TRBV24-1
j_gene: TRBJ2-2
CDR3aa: CATSDPARRQGNTGELFF
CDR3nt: TGTGCCACCAGTGACCCCGCCAGACGACAGGGTAACACCGGGGAGCTGTTTTTT

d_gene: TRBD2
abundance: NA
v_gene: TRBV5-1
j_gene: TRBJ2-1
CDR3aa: CASSRAGGPSYNEQFF
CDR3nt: TGCGCCAGCAGCAGAGCGGGAGGGCCTAGTTACAATGAGCAGTTCTTC

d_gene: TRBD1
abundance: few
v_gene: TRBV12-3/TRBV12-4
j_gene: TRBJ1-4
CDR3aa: CASSQQGANEKLFF
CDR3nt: TGTGCCAGCAGTCAACAGGGGGCGAATGAAAAACTGTTTTTT

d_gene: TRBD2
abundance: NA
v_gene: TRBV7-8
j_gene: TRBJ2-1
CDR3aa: CASTSGTYHEQFF
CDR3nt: TGTGCCAGCACTAGCGGGACCTACCATGAGCAGTTCTTC

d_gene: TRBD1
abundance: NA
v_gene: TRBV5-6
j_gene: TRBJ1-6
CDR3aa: CASSWGQGPSPLHF
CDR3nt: TGTGCCAGCAGCTGGGGACAGGGACCTTCACCCCTCCACTTT

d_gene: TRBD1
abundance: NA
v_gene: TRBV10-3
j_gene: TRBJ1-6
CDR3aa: CAISEGQSYNSPLHF
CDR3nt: TGTGCCATCAGCGAGGGACAGTCTTATAATTCACCCCTCCACTTT

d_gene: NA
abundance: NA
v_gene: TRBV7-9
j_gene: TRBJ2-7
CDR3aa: CASSSPGEGAWSYEQYF
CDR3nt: TGTGCCAGCAGCTCTCCAGGGGAAGGAGCTTGGTCCTACGAGCAGTACTTC

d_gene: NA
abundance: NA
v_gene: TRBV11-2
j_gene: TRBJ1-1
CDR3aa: CAVYRRMNTEAFF
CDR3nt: TGTGCCGTCTACAGGCGAATGAACACTGAAGCTTTCTTT

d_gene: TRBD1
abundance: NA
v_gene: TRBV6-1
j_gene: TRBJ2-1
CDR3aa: CASNLGQGYNEQFF
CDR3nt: TGTGCCAGCAACCTGGGACAGGGTTACAATGAGCAGTTCTTC

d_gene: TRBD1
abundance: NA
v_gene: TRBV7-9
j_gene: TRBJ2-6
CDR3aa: CASSLTFGQGYSGANVLTF
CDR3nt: TGTGCCAGCAGCTTGACTTTCGGACAGGGGTACTCTGGGGCCAACGTCCTGACTTTC

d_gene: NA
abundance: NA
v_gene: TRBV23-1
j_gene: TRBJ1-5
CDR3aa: CAQSEAEENQPQHF
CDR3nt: TGCGCCCAAAGTGAGGCGGAGGAGAATCAGCCCCAGCATTTT

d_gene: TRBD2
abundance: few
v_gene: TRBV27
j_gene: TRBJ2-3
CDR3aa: CASRKAGGGDTQYF
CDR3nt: TGTGCCAGCAGGAAAGCGGGAGGGGGTGATACGCAGTATTTT

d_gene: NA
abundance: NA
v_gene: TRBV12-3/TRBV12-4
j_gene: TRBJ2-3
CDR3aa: CASSLADLTDTQYF
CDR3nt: TGTGCCAGCAGCTTGGCGGACCTCACAGATACGCAGTATTTT

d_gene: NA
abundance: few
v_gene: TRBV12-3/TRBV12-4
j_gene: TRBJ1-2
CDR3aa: CASIRGQGNYGYTF
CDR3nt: TGTGCCAGCATTCGGGGGCAGGGTAACTATGGCTACACCTTC

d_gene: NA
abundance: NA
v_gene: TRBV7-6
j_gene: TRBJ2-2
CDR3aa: CASSLAAQGFAGVLFF
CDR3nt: TGTGCCAGCAGCTTAGCGGCCCAGGGGTTCGCCGGGGTGCTGTTTTTT

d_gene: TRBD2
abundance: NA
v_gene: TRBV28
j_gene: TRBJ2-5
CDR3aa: CASSSFLAGVPLTGETQYF
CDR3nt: TGTGCCAGCAGTTCCTTCCTAGCGGGAGTTCCCCTAACGGGAGAGACCCAGTACTTC

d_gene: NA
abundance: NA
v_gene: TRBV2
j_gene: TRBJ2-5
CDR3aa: CASSRTREQETQYF
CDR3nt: TGTGCCAGCAGTAGAACGAGGGAGCAAGAGACCCAGTACTTC

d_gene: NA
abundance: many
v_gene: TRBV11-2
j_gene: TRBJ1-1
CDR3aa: CASSLVTNTEAFF
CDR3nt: TGTGCCAGTAGTTTAGTGACGAACACTGAAGCTTTCTTT

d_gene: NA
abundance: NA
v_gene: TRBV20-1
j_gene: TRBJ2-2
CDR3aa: CSATVASNTGELFF
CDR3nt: TGCAGTGCTACAGTAGCGTCGAACACCGGGGAGCTGTTTTTT

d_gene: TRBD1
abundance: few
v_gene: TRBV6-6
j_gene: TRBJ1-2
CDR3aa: CASRGQGLNYGYTF
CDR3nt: TGTGCCAGCAGAGGACAGGGCTTAAACTATGGCTACACCTTC

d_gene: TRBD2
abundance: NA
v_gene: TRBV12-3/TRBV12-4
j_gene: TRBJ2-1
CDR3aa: CARSLGLATGPFF
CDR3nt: TGTGCCAGAAGCCTCGGACTAGCCACGGGTCCGTTCTTC

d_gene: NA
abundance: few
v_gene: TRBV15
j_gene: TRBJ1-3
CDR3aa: CATRPGSGNTIYF
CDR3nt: TGTGCCACCAGACCCGGCTCTGGAAACACCATATATTTT

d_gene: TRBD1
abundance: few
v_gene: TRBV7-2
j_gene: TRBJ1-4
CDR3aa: CASSARDRGFQKLFF
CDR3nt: TGTGCCAGCAGCGCCCGGGACAGGGGGTTTCAAAAACTGTTTTTT

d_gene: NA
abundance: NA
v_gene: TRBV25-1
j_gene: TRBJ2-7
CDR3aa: CASSEIGSSTYEQYF
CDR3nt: TGTGCCAGCAGTGAAATTGGGTCTTCCACCTACGAGCAGTACTTC

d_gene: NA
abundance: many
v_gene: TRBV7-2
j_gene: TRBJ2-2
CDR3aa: CASSSRQTNTGELFF
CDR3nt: TGTGCCAGCAGCTCCCGACAAACGAACACCGGGGAGCTGTTTTTT

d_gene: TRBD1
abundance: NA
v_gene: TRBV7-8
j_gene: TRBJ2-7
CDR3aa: CASSSRRDRETYEQYF
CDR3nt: TGTGCCAGCAGCTCCCGTCGGGACAGAGAGACCTACGAGCAGTACTTC

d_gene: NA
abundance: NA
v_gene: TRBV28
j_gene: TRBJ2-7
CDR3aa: CASSSGGKYHEQYF
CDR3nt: TGTGCCAGCAGTTCTGGTGGGAAGTACCACGAGCAGTACTTC

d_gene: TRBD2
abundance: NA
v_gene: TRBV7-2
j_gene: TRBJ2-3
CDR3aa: CASSLTSGSEDTQYF
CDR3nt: TGTGCCAGCAGCTTAACTAGCGGGAGTGAAGATACGCAGTATTTT

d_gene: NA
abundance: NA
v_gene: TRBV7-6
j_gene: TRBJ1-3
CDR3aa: CASSSEGVSGNTIYF
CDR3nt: TGTGCCAGCAGTTCCGAGGGTGTTTCTGGAAACACCATATATTTT

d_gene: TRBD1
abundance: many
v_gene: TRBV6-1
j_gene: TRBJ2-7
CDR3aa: CASSDRGQVQYF
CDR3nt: TGTGCCAGCAGCGACAGGGGGCAGGTGCAGTACTTC

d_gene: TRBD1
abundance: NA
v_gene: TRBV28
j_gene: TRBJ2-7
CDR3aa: CASRTGTGLYEQYF
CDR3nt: TGTGCCAGCAGGACCGGGACAGGGCTTTACGAGCAGTACTTC

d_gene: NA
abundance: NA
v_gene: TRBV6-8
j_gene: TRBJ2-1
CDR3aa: CASSPSFGDEQFF
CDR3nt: TGTGCCAGCAGCCCTTCCTTCGGCGATGAGCAGTTCTTC

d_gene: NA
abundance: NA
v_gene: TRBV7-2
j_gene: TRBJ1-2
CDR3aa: CASRGVGGSNYGYTF
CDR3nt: TGTGCCAGCCGTGGGGTCGGGGGCTCCAACTATGGCTACACCTTC

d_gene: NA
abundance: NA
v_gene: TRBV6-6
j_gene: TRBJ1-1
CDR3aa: CASSYPHRSGPEAFF
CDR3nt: TGTGCCAGCAGTTACCCCCATAGATCGGGCCCTGAAGCTTTCTTT

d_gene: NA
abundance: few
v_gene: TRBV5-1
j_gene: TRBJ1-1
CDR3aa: CASRSGPTQEGTEAFF
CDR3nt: TGCGCCAGCAGATCCGGACCCACTCAAGAGGGTACTGAAGCTTTCTTT

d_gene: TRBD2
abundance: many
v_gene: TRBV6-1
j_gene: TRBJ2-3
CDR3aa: CASSEISGSSDTQYF
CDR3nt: TGTGCCAGCAGTGAAATAAGCGGGAGTTCAGATACGCAGTATTTT

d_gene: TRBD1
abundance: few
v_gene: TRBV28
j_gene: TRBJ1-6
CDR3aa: CASSIPGQGNSPLHF
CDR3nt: TGTGCCAGCAGTATTCCGGGACAGGGTAATTCACCCCTCCACTTT

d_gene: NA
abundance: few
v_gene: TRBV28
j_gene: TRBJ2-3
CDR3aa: CASSARGEDTQYF
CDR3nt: TGTGCCAGCAGTGCCCGCGGGGAGGATACGCAGTATTTT

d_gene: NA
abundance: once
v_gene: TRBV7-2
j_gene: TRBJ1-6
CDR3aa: CASILWQYNSPLHF
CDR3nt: TGTGCCAGCATCTTATGGCAGTATAATTCACCCCTCCACTTT

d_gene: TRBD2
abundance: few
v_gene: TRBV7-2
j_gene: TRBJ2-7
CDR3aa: CASSLTREGRGEQYF
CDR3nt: TGTGCCAGCAGCTTAACGCGGGAGGGCCGGGGGGAGCAGTACTTC

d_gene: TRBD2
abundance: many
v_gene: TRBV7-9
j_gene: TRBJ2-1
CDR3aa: CASSPRTSGYNEQFF
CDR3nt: TGTGCCAGCAGCCCCCGGACTAGCGGGTACAATGAGCAGTTCTTC

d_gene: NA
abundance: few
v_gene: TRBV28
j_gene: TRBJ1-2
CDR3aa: CASSGEGPYGYTF
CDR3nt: TGTGCCAGCAGTGGTGAAGGGCCCTATGGCTACACCTTC

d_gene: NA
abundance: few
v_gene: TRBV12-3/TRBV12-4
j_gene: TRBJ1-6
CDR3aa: CASSSRVYNSPLHF
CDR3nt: TGTGCCAGCAGTTCCAGGGTCTATAATTCACCCCTCCACTTT

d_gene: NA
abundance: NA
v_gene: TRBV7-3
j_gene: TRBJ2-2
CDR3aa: CSSSLTARGRVNTGELFF
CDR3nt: TGTTCCAGCAGCTTAACCGCCCGGGGGCGCGTGAACACCGGGGAGCTGTTTTTT

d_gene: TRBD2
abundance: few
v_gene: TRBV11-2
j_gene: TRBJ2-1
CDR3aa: CASSARLAGGTNEQFF
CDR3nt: TGTGCCAGCAGCGCCCGACTAGCGGGGGGGACAAATGAGCAGTTCTTC

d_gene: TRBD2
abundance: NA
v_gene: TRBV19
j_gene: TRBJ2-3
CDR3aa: CASSPRGLAGGDTDTQYF
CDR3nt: TGTGCCAGTAGTCCCCGAGGACTAGCGGGTGGGGACACAGATACGCAGTATTTT

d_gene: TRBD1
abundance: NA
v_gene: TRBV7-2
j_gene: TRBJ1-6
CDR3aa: CASSSAGQGANSPLPF
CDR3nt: TGTGCCAGCAGCTCGGCCGGACAGGGGGCTAATTCACCCCTCCCCTTT

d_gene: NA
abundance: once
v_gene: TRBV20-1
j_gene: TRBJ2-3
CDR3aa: CSARVIGSTDTQYF
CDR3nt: TGCAGTGCTAGAGTCATCGGGAGCACCGATACGCAGTATTTT

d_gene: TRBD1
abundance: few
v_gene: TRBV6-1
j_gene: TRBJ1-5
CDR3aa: CASIERQGLNQPQHF
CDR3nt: TGTGCCAGCATTGAGAGACAGGGCCTCAATCAGCCCCAGCATTTT

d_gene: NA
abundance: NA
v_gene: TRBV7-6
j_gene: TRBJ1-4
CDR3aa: CASKQTGDEKLFF
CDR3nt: TGTGCCAGCAAACAAACAGGAGATGAAAAACTGTTTTTT

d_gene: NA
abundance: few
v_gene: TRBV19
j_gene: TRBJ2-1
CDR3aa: CASSIKLPMYNEQFF
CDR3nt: TGTGCCAGTAGTATTAAACTACCCATGTACAATGAGCAGTTCTTC

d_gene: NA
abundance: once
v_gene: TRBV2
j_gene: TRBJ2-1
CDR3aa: CARTWGGTYNEQFF
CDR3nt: TGTGCCAGAACCTGGGGAGGGACATACAATGAGCAGTTCTTC

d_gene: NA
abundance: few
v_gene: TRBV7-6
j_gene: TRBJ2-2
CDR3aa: CASSLQGWDTGELFF
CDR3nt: TGTGCCAGCAGCTTACAGGGTTGGGACACCGGGGAGCTGTTTTTT